This T cell receptor beta chain is from a study of blood T cell repertoires in COVID-19. This CDR3 is 16 amino acids long. The germline V gene has CDR1 LGHNA and CDR2 YSLEER. V trimming: 6 bases; J trimming: 4 bases; junction bases outside the gene matches: 12. TCRdb keeps only in-frame clones here, not all; method: immunoSEQ multiplex PCR. Altogether around 80,000 clones are present, over 60% being singletons, with the ten largest covering roughly a fifth. This clonotype was sampled from a woman of 80 years or more with active or convalescent COVID-19. The sequencing sample was made of peripheral blood. This chain uses TRBV4-3 with TRBJ2-3; 8 positions agree with TRBD2. The CDR3 nucleotides are TGCGCCAGCAGATACACTGGGAGTAGCGGGGCAGATACGCAGTATTTT. This encodes CASRYTGSSGADTQYF.